These 22 T cell receptor beta chains were sequenced from one sample in a study of beta chain features in type 1 diabetes. The study reverse transcribed the entire isolated RNA, so it sequenced expressed TCRB transcripts. Method: immunoSEQ multiplex PCR; TCRdb's copy keeps in-frame clones and lacks some. The sample has around 250,000 clones; about 30% are singletons. Material: central memory CD4+ T cells from blood. All receptors derive from a man aged 25-40 years in good health.

The J gene is TRBJ2-7, the V gene TRBV27, with 8 positions matching TRBD2. Trimming took 2 bases from V and 4 from J; bases not matched to a gene: 16. Looked up from germline, CDR1 is MNHEY and CDR2 is SMNVEV (reference sequence). The CDR3 spans 18 residues. CDR3 bases: TGTGCCAGCAGTTTAAGGGCGTCCTCAAGCGGGAGCGGGTACGAGCAGTACTTC. It is translated as CASSLRASSSGSGYEQYF.

This clone turned up a few times. The chain uses TRBV4-1 and TRBJ2-3, with a weak D call TRBD2 (6 bases). V was shortened by 0 bases and J by 11 bases, with 12 bases between the two germline ends. The germline V gene encodes CDR1 MGHRA and CDR2 YSYEKL. The CDR3 contains 13 residues. For the CDR3, the DNA is TGCGCCAGCAGCCAAGATGTCGGGGACTGGCAGTATTTT. Residues: CASSQDVGDWQYF.

The chain carries TRBV7-2 and TRBJ2-3; D assignment may be TRBD1 or TRBD2 (5 bases each). V gave up 5 bases and J gave up 6 bases, with 15 bases separating them. This CDR3 spans 14 amino acids. CDR1 and CDR2 (germline): SGHTA, FQGNSA. In nucleotides, the CDR3 is TGTGCCAGCAGCCGGGGACGGCCACCGGATACGCAGTATTTT. Encoded protein: CASSRGRPPDTQYF. The whole variable domain, filled in from reference TRBV7-2 and TRBJ2-3, reads GAGVSQSPSNKVTEKGKDVELRCDPISGHTALYWYRQSLGQGLEFLIYFQGNSAPDKSGLPSDRFSAERTGGSVSTLTIQRTQQEDSAVYLCASSRGRPPDTQYFGPGTRLTVL.

There are a few counts of this clone. This rearrangement joins TRBV7-9 to TRBJ2-7, with 9 positions matching TRBD1. The V gene end was trimmed by 5 bases and the J gene end by 6 bases; junction bases not matched to a gene: 8. Germline V gene sequence: CDR1 SEHNR, CDR2 FQNEAQ (reference sequence). The CDR3 runs 14 residues. The CDR3 loop reads CASSLGQGEPEQYF. The CDR3 bases are TGTGCCAGCAGCCTGGGACAGGGAGAACCCGAGCAGTACTTC.

The rearrangement links TRBV2 to TRBJ1-1, with 7 nucleotides matching TRBD1. V lost 4 bases, J lost 7 bases, and 6 bases stayed unmatched. This CDR3 comprises 13 residues. Germline V gene sequence: CDR1 SNHLY, CDR2 FYNNEI. The CDR3 region is CASSVQGMGEAFF. As DNA, the CDR3 is TGTGCCAGCAGTGTACAGGGGATGGGTGAAGCTTTCTTT.

This clone was observed a handful of times. CDR3 residues: CASSRTSGATDTQYF. The CDR3 DNA reads as TGTGCCAGCTCACGGACTAGCGGGGCCACAGATACGCAGTATTTT. This chain links TRBV5-4 with TRBJ2-3, with 12 bases aligning to TRBD2. Trimming cost V 7 bases and J 2 bases; bases outside gene matches: 5. Germline V gene sequence: CDR1 SGHNT, CDR2 YYREEE (reference sequence). This CDR3 is built from 15 residues.

The chain couples TRBV25-1 to TRBJ1-2, with a tentative D call TRBD1 (6 bases). CDR1 and CDR2 (germline): MGHDK, SYGVNS. Trimming stripped 4 bases from V and 0 bases from J, with 15 bases between. CDR3 length: 16 amino acids. The CDR3 is CASSALGGNPNYGYTF. CDR3 bases: TGTGCCAGCAGTGCCCTCGGGGGCAATCCTAACTATGGCTACACCTTC.

The chain uses TRBV4-3 and TRBJ2-1; 9 positions agree with TRBD2. The length of the CDR3 is 16 residues. With 2 bases clipped from V and 5 bases from J, the junction kept 7 bases outside the gene matches. Germline CDR1 reads LGHNA; CDR2 reads YSLEER. CDR3 sequence: CASSQYVAGGNNEQFF. CDR3 nucleotides: TGCGCCAGCAGCCAATACGTGGCGGGAGGGAACAATGAGCAGTTCTTC.

This clone has a count of ten or more. The chain is built from TRBV14 and TRBJ2-1, with TRBD2 matching 7 bases. This CDR3 contains 15 residues. V shed 4 bases, J shed 7 bases, and the junction held 10 bases outside the gene matches. Per the germline V gene, CDR1 is SGHDN and CDR2 is FVKESK. The CDR3 region is CASSPGGNPKNEQFF. DNA for the CDR3: TGTGCCAGCAGCCCGGGGGGTAACCCCAAAAATGAGCAGTTCTTC.

The chain uses TRBV29-1 and TRBJ1-2; D is ambiguous. This CDR3 is built from 15 residues. Germline CDR1 and CDR2: SQVTM and ANQGSEA. Trimming took 7 bases from V and 5 from J, leaving 23 bases between them. The CDR3 coding sequence is TGCAGCGCACTTATCTCCGGGCCGGAGGGTTATGGCTACACCTTC. Amino acids: CSALISGPEGYGYTF.

Comments on this clone: This specimen includes other DNA sequences encoding the same CDR3. The chain carries TRBV7-9 and TRBJ1-1; the D gene is possibly TRBD1 (6 bases). The V and J ends lost 5 bases and 0 bases respectively, with 16 bases between them. This CDR3 is 16 amino acids long. Germline values: CDR1 SEHNR, CDR2 FQNEAQ (reference sequence). The CDR3 DNA is TGTGCCAGCAGCCCAGGTCAGGGGAGACTGAACACTGAAGCTTTCTTT. As protein: CASSPGQGRLNTEAFF.

This clone was picked up a small number of times. V and J are TRBV6-6 and TRBJ1-2, with D unresolved. The V and J ends lost 4 bases and 1 base respectively, with 13 bases between them. CDR1 and CDR2 from the germline V gene are MNHNY and SVGAGI (reference sequence). The CDR3 extends over 15 amino acids. This CDR3 reads CASSSTGDVNYGYTF. CDR3 in DNA: TGTGCCAGCAGTTCAACGGGTGACGTTAACTATGGCTACACCTTC.

V usage is TRBV7-9 and J usage is TRBJ2-1; 7 nucleotides match TRBD2. This CDR3 is 14 amino acids long. V shed 4 bases and J 4 bases; nucleotides not matched to a gene: 4. Germline CDR1 is SEHNR and CDR2 is FQNEAQ (reference sequence). The CDR3 DNA reads TGTGCCAGCAGCTCCTCTAGCGGATACAATGAGCAGTTCTTC. Protein product: CASSSSSGYNEQFF. Together with reference TRBV7-9 and TRBJ2-1, the CDR3 gives the full variable domain: DTGVSQNPRHKITKRGQNVTFRCDPISEHNRLYWYRQTLGQGPEFLTYFQNEAQLEKSRLLSDRFSAERPKGSFSTLEIQRTEQGDSAMYLCASSSSSGYNEQFFGPGTRLTVL.

The chain employs TRBV25-1 and TRBJ2-2; D perhaps matches TRBD2 (5 bases). This CDR3 is 14 amino acids long. Germline values: CDR1 MGHDK, CDR2 SYGVNS. Trimming removed 5 bases from V and 1 base from J, with 8 bases in between. The CDR3 region has the DNA TGTGCCAGCAGTAAAGAGGGGAACACCGGGGAGCTGTTTTTT. The encoded protein is CASSKEGNTGELFF.

This clone was observed a few times. The chain combines TRBV5-6 with TRBJ2-1, with TRBD2 matching 8 bases. CDR1 is SGHDT, CDR2 YYEEEE, per germline. CDR3 length: 17 residues. Germline trimming cut 3 bases from V and 0 bases from J; bases unmatched to any gene: 8. The CDR3 reads CASSSRGDPTSYNEQFF. CDR3 coding DNA: TGTGCCAGCAGCTCGCGGGGGGATCCGACCTCCTACAATGAGCAGTTCTTC.

This clone was seen a single time. The J gene is TRBJ2-3, the V gene TRBV4-3; 8 nucleotides match TRBD1. CDR1 LGHNA and CDR2 YSLEER come from the germline V gene. CDR3 size: 14 residues. After removal of 1 base from V and 5 bases from J, the junction contained 2 bases not matched to a gene. CDR3 in amino acids: CASSQGTGIDTQYF. CDR3 DNA sequence: TGCGCCAGCAGCCAAGGGACAGGGATAGATACGCAGTATTTT.

In its sample, this clone was seen a few times. The chain carries TRBV4-3 and TRBJ2-1, with 10 bases identical to TRBD2. The CDR3 runs 16 residues. V dropped 1 base and J dropped 6; count of bases not matched to a gene: 6. Per the germline V gene, CDR1 is LGHNA and CDR2 is YSLEER. In nucleotides, the CDR3 is TGCGCCAGCAGCCAAGGTATAGCGGGAGGTCTCAATGAGCAGTTCTTC. This translates into CASSQGIAGGLNEQFF.

This clone came up a few times. CDR3 residues: CASHRATAPGELFF. The DNA for the CDR3 is TGTGCCAGCCACAGGGCTACCGCACCCGGGGAGCTGTTTTTT. The chain couples TRBV28 to TRBJ2-2, with D maybe TRBD1 (6 bases). The CDR3 is 14 amino acids. The germline V gene encodes CDR1 MDHEN and CDR2 SYDVKM. V gave up 8 bases and J gave up 6 bases, with 16 bases separating them.

The chain uses TRBV29-1 and TRBJ2-6; tentatively, D is TRBD1 (6 bases). Trimming shortened V by 0 bases and J by 8 bases, and 14 bases separated the two germline ends. Germline CDR1 and CDR2: SQVTM and ANQGSEA. The CDR3 runs to 15 residues. The CDR3 bases are TGCAGCGTTGAAGAAATAACAGGGAGTCCCAACGTCCTGACTTTC. Its translation: CSVEEITGSPNVLTF. Complete variable domain (other parts from reference TRBV29-1 and TRBJ2-6): SAVISQKPSRDICQRGTSLTIQCQVDSQVTMMFWYRQQPGQSLTLIATANQGSEATYESGFVIDKFPISRPNLTFSTLTVSNMSPEDSSIYLCSVEEITGSPNVLTFGAGSRLTVL.

The CDR3 reads CASSFGAGLSYEQYF. DNA for the CDR3: TGTGCCAGCAGCTTTGGGGCGGGGCTCTCCTACGAGCAGTACTTC. This chain joins TRBV7-9 and TRBJ2-7; D might be TRBD2 (6 bases). The CDR3 runs to 15 residues. Trimming took 3 bases from V and 0 from J, leaving 12 bases between them. Germline V lookup: CDR1 SEHNR, CDR2 FQNEAQ (reference sequence).

The rearrangement links TRBV15 to TRBJ2-5; D call uncertain. This CDR3 region has 15 residues. Germline CDR1 is LNHNV and CDR2 is YYDKDF (reference sequence). Trimming took off 3 bases at V and 4 bases at J, with 15 bases between the two ends. CDR3 DNA sequence: TGTGCCACCAGCAGGGCGGTGGGCTTGATAGAGACCCAGTACTTC. Its protein product is CATSRAVGLIETQYF. The entire variable domain, with the rest obtained from reference TRBV15 and TRBJ2-5, is as follows: DAMVIQNPRYQVTQFGKPVTLSCSQTLNHNVMYWYQQKSSQAPKLLFHYYDKDFNNEADTPDNFQSRRPNTSFCFLDIRSPGLGDTAMYLCATSRAVGLIETQYFGPGTRLLVL.

This clone was recorded at least ten times. The CDR3 loop reads CASSSSSGGATDTQYF. CDR3 nucleotide sequence: TGTGCCAGCAGTTCCTCTAGCGGGGGGGCCACAGATACGCAGTATTTT. The chain has TRBV6-6 and TRBJ2-3; 12 bases fit TRBD2. The CDR3 length is 16 residues. V was clipped by 4 bases and J by 2 bases; unmatched bases: 4. The germline gives CDR1 MNHNY, CDR2 SVGAGI (reference sequence).